The next 19 T cell receptor beta chains were all read from a single sample in a study of cytomegalovirus exposure and HLA in healthy donors. PCR amplification relied on 60 Vbeta primers (plus 13 Jbeta primers). Data came from immunoSEQ multiplex PCR; TCRdb stores just in-frame clones and leaves some out. The repertoire holds about 150,000 clones, around 75% seen once, with approximately 2.2% in the top ten. Sequenced sample: PBMCs. The receptors stem from a male donor in good health and CMV-seronegative.

The CDR3 here is CASSPKVSGTGGHEQYF. CDR3 coding DNA: TGTGCCAGCTCACCCAAGGTATCCGGGACAGGGGGCCACGAGCAGTACTTC. The genes are TRBV18 and TRBJ2-7; TRBD1 agrees at 12 bases. The V segment lost 3 bases and the J segment 5 bases; nucleotides outside the gene matches: 11. The CDR3 runs to 17 residues. Germline-derived CDR1 and CDR2 are KGHSH and LQKENI.

On this clone: At one of its ends the junction is not consistent with the germline gene, which may arise from a read error. This rearrangement joins TRBV7-6 to TRBJ2-7, with D unresolved. This CDR3 comprises 12 residues. Germline CDR1 is SGHVS and CDR2 is FNYEAQ. CDR3 residues: CASSFDSYEQCF. For the CDR3, the DNA is TGTGCCAGCAGCTTCGACTCCTACGAGCAGTGCTTC.

This chain connects TRBV7-2 to TRBJ1-4; D is perhaps TRBD1 (5 bases). The V end was cut by 3 bases, the J end by 5 bases, with 10 bases between. Germline loops: CDR1 SGHTA, CDR2 FQGNSA. The CDR3 extends over 14 amino acids. The CDR3 DNA is TGTGCCAGCAGCTTCGGGGCGGGGAATGAAAAACTGTTTTTT. This codes for CASSFGAGNEKLFF.

V and J are TRBV5-1 and TRBJ2-2; possibly TRBD1 for D (6 bases). The CDR3 loop spans 14 amino acids. With 8 bases removed from V and 0 bases from J, the gap between germline ends came to 11 bases. Germline CDR1 is SGHRS and CDR2 is YFSETQ. The DNA of the CDR3 is TGCGCCAGTCAGGACAGAGCGAACACCGGGGAGCTGTTTTTT. Amino acid sequence: CASQDRANTGELFF.

CDR3 protein: CASGLDGQGDEKLFF. Here the CDR3 DNA reads TGTGCTAGTGGTTTGGATGGACAGGGGGATGAAAAACTGTTTTTT. This chain uses TRBV12-5 with TRBJ1-4, with 10 bases fitting TRBD1. The CDR3 consists of 15 residues. CDR1 and CDR2 (germline): LGHNT, FRNRAP. J was trimmed by 6 bases and V by 1 base; bases with no gene match: 2.

The table lists this clone with a count of one. The chain employs TRBV4-3 and TRBJ2-1; D is ambiguous. Germline-derived CDR1 and CDR2 are LGHNA and YSLEER. Trimming removed 0 bases at V and 7 bases at J, with 10 bases between. The CDR3 runs to 14 residues. The CDR3 spells CASSQEKVGNEQFF. As DNA, the CDR3 is TGCGCCAGCAGCCAAGAGAAGGTCGGGAATGAGCAGTTCTTC.

This CDR3 reads CASSAREGSGNTIYF. DNA for the CDR3: TGTGCCAGCAGTGCCAGGGAAGGATCTGGAAACACCATATATTTT. The chain couples TRBV6-1 to TRBJ1-3, with D possibly TRBD1 on 5 matching bases. The ends were cut back, 4 bases at V and 1 base at J, with 11 bases in the middle. Germline V gene sequence: CDR1 MNHNS, CDR2 SASEGT. This CDR3 is 15 amino acids long.

The rearrangement joins TRBV29-1 to TRBJ1-1, with 7 bases identical to TRBD1. V shed 4 bases and J 2 bases; nucleotides not matched to a gene: 7. The V gene's germline CDR1 is SQVTM and CDR2 ANQGSEA. The CDR3 consists of 14 residues. DNA of the CDR3: TGCAGCGTTGGCCGACAGGGCCCAAACACTGAAGCTTTCTTT. It translates to CSVGRQGPNTEAFF.

CDR3 nucleotides: TGTGCCAGCAGTTACCAAAAGACTAGCGGGGGGCATACGCAGTATTTT. Residues: CASSYQKTSGGHTQYF. The chain combines TRBV6-5 with TRBJ2-3, with TRBD2 matching 13 bases. The CDR3 runs 16 residues. After removal of 2 bases from V and 7 bases from J, the junction contained 6 bases not matched to a gene. Germline values: CDR1 MNHEY, CDR2 SVGAGI.

The rearrangement uses TRBV5-1 and TRBJ1-1, with TRBD1 as a possible D gene (6 bases). Looked up from germline, CDR1 is SGHRS and CDR2 is YFSETQ. The CDR3 sequence is 14 residues long. The V gene lost 4 bases and the J gene lost 1 base, with 11 bases spanning the gap. CDR3 in DNA: TGCGCCAGCAGCGCTACGGACAGGAACACTGAAGCTTTCTTT. This gives the protein CASSATDRNTEAFF.

The V gene is TRBV11-3, the J gene TRBJ2-2, with TRBD1 matching 8 bases. The ends lost 8 bases at V and 6 bases at J; junction bases unmatched: 11. Germline values: CDR1 SGHNT, CDR2 YENEEA. The CDR3 contains 15 residues. The CDR3 nucleotides read TGTGCCAGCTCGGAACAGGGGGTTTGGGCCGGGGAGCTGTTTTTT. It yields the protein CASSEQGVWAGELFF.

J is TRBJ2-6 and V is TRBV6-6; 10 bases are shared with TRBD1. The CDR3 contains 16 residues. The ends lost 6 bases at V and 2 bases at J; junction bases unmatched: 4. In germline, CDR1 is MNHNY, CDR2 SVGAGI (reference sequence). The CDR3 bases are TGTGCCAGCAGACGGGACAGGGGCCCTGGGGCCAACGTCCTGACTTTC. Translated, it gives CASRRDRGPGANVLTF.

V is TRBV7-2 and J is TRBJ1-1; D gene ambiguous. There are 11 residues in the CDR3. Germline lookup yields CDR1 SGHTA and CDR2 FQGNSA. Trimming left V 1 base short and J 8 bases short, with 5 bases between. The CDR3 protein is CASSLGGEAFF. Written as DNA, the CDR3 is TGTGCCAGCAGCTTAGGAGGGGAAGCTTTCTTT. The full variable domain, completed using reference TRBV7-2 and TRBJ1-1, is GAGVSQSPSNKVTEKGKDVELRCDPISGHTALYWYRQSLGQGLEFLIYFQGNSAPDKSGLPSDRFSAERTGGSVSTLTIQRTQQEDSAVYLCASSLGGEAFFGQGTRLTVV.

The J gene is TRBJ1-1, the V gene TRBV7-9; D might be TRBD1 (6 bases). CDR3 length: 15 amino acids. Between the trimmed V and J ends, which lost 0 bases and 3 bases, there was a span of 11 bases. Per the germline V gene, CDR1 is SEHNR and CDR2 is FQNEAQ (reference sequence). In DNA form, the CDR3 reads TGTGCCAGCAGCTTAGCGCAGGGGAGGGACACTGAAGCTTTCTTT. Protein: CASSLAQGRDTEAFF.

The chain employs TRBV6-5 and TRBJ1-2; 8 bases match TRBD1. This CDR3 is built from 14 residues. Looked up from germline, CDR1 is MNHEY and CDR2 is SVGAGI. V trimming: 4 bases; J trimming: 7 bases; junction bases outside the gene matches: 8. CDR3 amino acids: CASSSPGQVSGYTF. CDR3 DNA sequence: TGTGCCAGCAGTTCCCCGGGACAGGTTTCTGGCTACACCTTC.

V and J are TRBV5-8 and TRBJ1-4, with 10 bases lining up with TRBD1. This CDR3 region has 16 residues. Per the germline V gene, CDR1 is SGHTS and CDR2 is YDEGEE. V gave up 4 bases and J gave up 2 bases; unmatched junction bases: 5. CDR3 region: CASSPGQGDTNEKLFF. The CDR3 DNA sequence: TGTGCCAGCAGCCCCGGACAGGGGGACACTAATGAAAAACTGTTTTTT.

This clone was picked up a small number of times. The chain couples TRBV9 to TRBJ2-5; 11 bases line up with TRBD2. The CDR3 runs 16 residues. V lost 4 bases, J lost 2 bases, and 7 bases stayed unmatched. Germline V gene data show CDR1 as SGDLS and CDR2 as YYNGEE. The CDR3 spells CASSTSGTSGQETQYF. The DNA for the CDR3 is TGTGCCAGCAGCACCTCTGGGACTAGCGGACAAGAGACCCAGTACTTC. Using reference TRBV9 and TRBJ2-5 for the parts outside the CDR3, the full variable domain is DSGVTQTPKHLITATGQRVTLRCSPRSGDLSVYWYQQSLDQGLQFLIQYYNGEERAKGNILERFSAQQFPDLHSELNLSSLELGDSALYFCASSTSGTSGQETQYFGPGTRLLVL.

This clone turned up a few times. This chain uses TRBV12-5 with TRBJ2-3; D is ambiguous. CDR1 and CDR2 from the germline V gene are LGHNT and FRNRAP. Between the trimmed V and J ends, which lost 6 bases and 2 bases, there was a span of 12 bases. There are 14 residues in the CDR3. This CDR3 is CASGPTYTTDTQYF. CDR3 coding DNA: TGTGCTAGTGGGCCCACCTATACCACAGATACGCAGTATTTT.

This sequence joins TRBV19 and TRBJ1-5; perhaps TRBD1 as D (5 bases). The CDR3 has 16 amino acids. V lost 3 bases and J lost 4, with 16 bases in between. Germline CDR1 is LNHDA and CDR2 is SQIVND (reference sequence). The CDR3 bases are TGTGCCAGTAGTATGTTGGCCGACAGTCCGAATCAGCCCCAGCATTTT. This gives the protein CASSMLADSPNQPQHF.